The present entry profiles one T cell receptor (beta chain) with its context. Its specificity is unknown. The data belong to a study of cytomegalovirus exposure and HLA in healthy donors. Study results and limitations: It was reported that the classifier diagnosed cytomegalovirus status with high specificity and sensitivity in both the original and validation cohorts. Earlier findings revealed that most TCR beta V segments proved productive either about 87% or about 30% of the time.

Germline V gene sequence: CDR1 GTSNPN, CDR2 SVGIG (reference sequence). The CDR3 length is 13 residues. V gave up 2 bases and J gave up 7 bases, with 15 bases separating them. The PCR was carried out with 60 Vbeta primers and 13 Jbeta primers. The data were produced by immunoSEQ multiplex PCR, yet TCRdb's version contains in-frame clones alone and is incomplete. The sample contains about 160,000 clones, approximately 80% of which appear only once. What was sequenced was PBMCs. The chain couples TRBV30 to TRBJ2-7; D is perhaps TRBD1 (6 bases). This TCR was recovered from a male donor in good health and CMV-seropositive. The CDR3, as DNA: TGTGCCTGGAGTAGGCAGGGGCTCGGTGAGCAGTACTTC. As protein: CAWSRQGLGEQYF.